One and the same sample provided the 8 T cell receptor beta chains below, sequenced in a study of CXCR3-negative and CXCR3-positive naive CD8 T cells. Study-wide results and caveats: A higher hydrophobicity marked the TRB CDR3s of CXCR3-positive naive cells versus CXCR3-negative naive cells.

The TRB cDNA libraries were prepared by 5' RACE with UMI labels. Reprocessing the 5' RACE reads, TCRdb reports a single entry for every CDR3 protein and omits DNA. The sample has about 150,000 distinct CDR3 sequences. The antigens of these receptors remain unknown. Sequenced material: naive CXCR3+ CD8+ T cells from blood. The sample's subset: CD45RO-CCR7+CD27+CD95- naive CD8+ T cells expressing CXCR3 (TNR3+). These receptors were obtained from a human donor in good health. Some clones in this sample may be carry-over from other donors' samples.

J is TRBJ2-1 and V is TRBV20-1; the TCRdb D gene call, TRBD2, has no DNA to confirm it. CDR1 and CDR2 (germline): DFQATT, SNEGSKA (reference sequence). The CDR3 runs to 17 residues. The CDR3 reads CSATQIWTSGSYNEQFF.

The CDR3 sequence is CADRAGGSAGELFF. V gene TRBV12-3 or TRBV12-4 combines with J gene TRBJ2-2; as DNA is missing, the TRBD2 call by TCRdb cannot be tested. The CDR3 is 14 amino acids.

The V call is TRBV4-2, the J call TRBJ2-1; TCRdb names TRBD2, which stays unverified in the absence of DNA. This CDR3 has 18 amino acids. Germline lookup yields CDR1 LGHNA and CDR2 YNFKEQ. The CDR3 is CASSQAPPGGGRAPEQFF.

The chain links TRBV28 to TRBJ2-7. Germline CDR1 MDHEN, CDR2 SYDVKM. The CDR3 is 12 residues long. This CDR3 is CASSSVSGEQYF.

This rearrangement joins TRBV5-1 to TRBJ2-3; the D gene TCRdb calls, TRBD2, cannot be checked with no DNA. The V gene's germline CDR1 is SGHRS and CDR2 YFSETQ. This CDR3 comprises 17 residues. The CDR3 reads CASSLVASRGGQDTQYF. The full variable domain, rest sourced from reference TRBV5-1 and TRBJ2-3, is KAGVTQTPRYLIKTRGQQVTLSCSPISGHRSVSWYQQTPGQGLQFLFEYFSETQRNKGNFPGRFSGRQFSNSRSEMNVSTLELGDSALYLCASSLVASRGGQDTQYFGPGTRLTVL.

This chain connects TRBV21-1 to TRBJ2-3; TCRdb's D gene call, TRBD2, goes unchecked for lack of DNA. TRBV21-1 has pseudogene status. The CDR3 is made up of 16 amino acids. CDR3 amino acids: CASSDARLPSTDTQYF.

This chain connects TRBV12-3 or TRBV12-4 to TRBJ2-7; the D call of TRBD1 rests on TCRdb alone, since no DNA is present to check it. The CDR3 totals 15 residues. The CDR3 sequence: CASSLRGRRSYEQYF.

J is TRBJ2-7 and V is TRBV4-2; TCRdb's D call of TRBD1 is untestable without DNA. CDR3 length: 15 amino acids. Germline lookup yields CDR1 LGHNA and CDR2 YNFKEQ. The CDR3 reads CASSQGTGDSYEQYF.